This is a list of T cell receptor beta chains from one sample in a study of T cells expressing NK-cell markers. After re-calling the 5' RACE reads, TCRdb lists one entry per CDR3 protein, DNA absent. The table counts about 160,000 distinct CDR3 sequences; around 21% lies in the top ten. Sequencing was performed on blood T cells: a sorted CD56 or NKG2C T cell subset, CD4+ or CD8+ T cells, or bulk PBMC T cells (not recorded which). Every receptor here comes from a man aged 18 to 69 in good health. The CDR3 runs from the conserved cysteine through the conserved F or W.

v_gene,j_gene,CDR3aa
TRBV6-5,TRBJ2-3,CASSYNRAPINTDTQYF
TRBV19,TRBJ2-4,CASSIQRTGENIQYF
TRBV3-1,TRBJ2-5,CASSRRDRGGETQYF
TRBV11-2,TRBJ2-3,CASSRGTSGGAFRGWSDTQYF
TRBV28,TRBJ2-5,CASSADHGGAGETQYF
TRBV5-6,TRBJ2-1,CASSWGLAGLVEQFF
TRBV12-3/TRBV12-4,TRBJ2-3,CASGGAGTDTQYF
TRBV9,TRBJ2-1,CASSAPGDNEQFF
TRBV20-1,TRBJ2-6,CSAPGGDPRANVLTF
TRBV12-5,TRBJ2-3,CASGSQGVGWTDTQYF
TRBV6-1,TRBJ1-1,CASSDRGVNTEAFF
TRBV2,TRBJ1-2,CASRGGYYGYTF
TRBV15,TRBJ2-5,CATSREGTGQETQYF
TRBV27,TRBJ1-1,CASGWDRGQTEAFF
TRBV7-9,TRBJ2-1,CASSPRTTSYNEQFF
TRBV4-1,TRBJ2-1,CASSQDQRVPYNEQFF
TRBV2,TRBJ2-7,CASSEVLAGAREQYF
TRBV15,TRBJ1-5,CATSRDRQGDQPQHF
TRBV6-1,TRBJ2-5,CASSEGKKLTLQETQYF
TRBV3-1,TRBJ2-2,CASSQDFPANTGELFF
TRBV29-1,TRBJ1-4,CSVVYDEKLFF
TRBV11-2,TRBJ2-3,CASRRENTDTQYF
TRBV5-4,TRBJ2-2,CASSLGAATLTGELFF
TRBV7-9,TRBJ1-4,CASSSTGGLGEKLFF
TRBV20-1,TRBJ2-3,CSARGGTGHPDTQYF
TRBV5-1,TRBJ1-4,CASSLDPRLATNEKLFF
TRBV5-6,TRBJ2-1,CASSLEAGLTMSRGFF
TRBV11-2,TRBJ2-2,CASSLIVGNTGELFF
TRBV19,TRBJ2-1,CASSGKSRDGVYNEQFF
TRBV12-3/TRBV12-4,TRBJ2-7,CASSFLGHYYEQYF
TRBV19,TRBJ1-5,CASTWYGFDNQPQHF
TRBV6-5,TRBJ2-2,CASSYSADRGWAGELFF
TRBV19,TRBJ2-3,CASAHRHSSTDTQYF
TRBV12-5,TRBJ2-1,CASGLDIQGNEQFF
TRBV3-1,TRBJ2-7,CASSQTLLDSTYEQYF
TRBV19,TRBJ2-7,CATAPTGVFYEQYF
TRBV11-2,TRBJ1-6,CASSSTGTGGMLSSPLHF
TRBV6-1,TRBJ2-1,CASSATSGGAAEQFF
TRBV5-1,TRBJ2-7,CASTQWAGELPYEQYF
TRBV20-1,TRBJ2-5,CSATGTSGGLQETQYF
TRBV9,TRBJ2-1,CASSPRTGGGVEQFF
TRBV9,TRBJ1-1,CASSGQGAEAFF
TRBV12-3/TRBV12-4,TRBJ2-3,CASSNTRGGVDTQYF